The present T cell receptor beta chain was sequenced within a study of blood T cell repertoires in COVID-19. Data came from immunoSEQ multiplex PCR; TCRdb stores just in-frame clones and leaves some out. The top ten hold just over 8.5% of the sample, which has some 250,000 clones, approximately 82% seen once. V lost 3 bases and J lost 5, with 8 bases in between. Germline CDR1 reads MGHDK; CDR2 reads SYGVNS. There are 13 residues in the CDR3. The origin of this receptor is a man between 40 and 49 years old with active or convalescent COVID-19. The rearrangement uses TRBV25-1 and TRBJ1-5; D is unresolved. The sample taken for sequencing was peripheral blood. The DNA for the CDR3 is TGTGCCAGCAGTGACACCGGAGATCAGCCCCAGCATTTT. Translating it yields CASSDTGDQPQHF.